The next 25 T cell receptor beta chains were all read from a single sample in a study of blood T cell repertoires in COVID-19. Clones were read by immunoSEQ multiplex PCR, and TCRdb kept only the in-frame ones, dropping some. The repertoire holds around 64,000 clones, with 87% as singletons. The sequenced material came from peripheral blood. The source of these receptors is a man in his forties or fifties with active COVID-19.

V is TRBV5-5 and J is TRBJ2-4, with 11 bases fitting TRBD2. The J segment lost 0 bases and the V segment lost 0 bases, leaving 2 bases of the junction unmatched. The CDR3 covers 17 residues. Germline loops: CDR1 SGHKS, CDR2 YYEKEE (reference sequence). CDR3 protein: CASSLGTSGLAKNIQYF. CDR3 in DNA: TGTGCCAGCAGCTTGGGGACTAGCGGGCTAGCCAAAAACATTCAGTACTTC.

The CDR3 DNA reads TGTGCCAGCAGTTTAGGACAGAACAATCAGCCCCAGCATTTT. The encoded protein is CASSLGQNNQPQHF. The V gene is TRBV28, the J gene TRBJ1-5; possible D gene TRBD1, 6 bases. There are 14 residues in the CDR3. The ends were cut back, 2 bases at V and 3 bases at J, with 8 bases in the middle. The germline V gene has CDR1 MDHEN and CDR2 SYDVKM.

In this sample, this clone turned up once. V is TRBV5-1 and J is TRBJ1-4; D is unresolved. The CDR3 has 14 amino acids. Germline V gene sequence: CDR1 SGHRS, CDR2 YFSETQ. V was trimmed by 0 bases and J by 4 bases, leaving 7 bases between them. This CDR3 reads CASSLDSLNEKLFF. CDR3 bases: TGCGCCAGCAGCTTGGACAGCCTTAATGAAAAACTGTTTTTT.

The J gene is TRBJ1-2, the V gene TRBV10-3; 7 bases fit TRBD1. The V segment lost 3 bases and the J segment 2 bases; nucleotides outside the gene matches: 6. CDR1 ENHRY and CDR2 SYGVKD come from the germline V gene. The CDR3 is made up of 15 amino acids. The CDR3 coding sequence is TGTGCCATCAGTGATCCCAGGACAGGCAACTATGGCTACACCTTC. Its translation is CAISDPRTGNYGYTF.

The chain carries TRBV6-2 or TRBV6-3 and TRBJ2-2; tentatively, D is TRBD2 (5 bases). CDR3 length: 15 residues. In germline, CDR1 is MNHEY, CDR2 SVGEGT. Trimming shortened V by 7 bases and J by 3 bases, and 15 bases separated the two germline ends. DNA for the CDR3: TGTGCCAGCACCCCGAGGGCCATCGACACCGGGGAGCTGTTTTTT. Its translation is CASTPRAIDTGELFF.

J is TRBJ2-1 and V is TRBV9; no firm D call. V was shortened by 4 bases and J by 3 bases, with 11 bases between the two germline ends. Germline lookup yields CDR1 SGDLS and CDR2 YYNGEE. The CDR3 consists of 14 residues. The CDR3 spells CASSSGRHYNEQFF. In DNA form, the CDR3 reads TGTGCCAGCAGCTCTGGAAGACACTACAATGAGCAGTTCTTC.

The chain is built from TRBV9 and TRBJ1-5, with 10 bases that match TRBD1. This CDR3 spans 15 amino acids. V was pared by 4 bases and J by 4 bases, with 5 bases of the junction left unmatched. Germline CDR1 is SGDLS and CDR2 is YYNGEE. CDR3 coding DNA: TGTGCCAGCAGCAGGGGGGGACAGGGGAATCAGCCCCAGCATTTT. Its translation is CASSRGGQGNQPQHF.

This clone was observed a handful of times. The V and J genes are TRBV6-2 or TRBV6-3 and TRBJ2-7; D gene ambiguous. Germline CDR1 and CDR2: MNHEY and SVGEGT. V dropped 1 base and J dropped 6 bases, with 10 bases sitting between them. CDR3 length: 13 residues. CDR3 sequence (DNA): TGTGCCAGCAGTTACTATCAGATCGCCGAGCAGTACTTC. Translated: CASSYYQIAEQYF.

V is TRBV5-4 and J is TRBJ2-3; 7 bases are a match to TRBD2. J lost 6 bases, V lost 2 bases, and 9 bases had no gene match. This CDR3 is 15 amino acids long. CDR1 is SGHNT and CDR2 is YYREEE in the germline V gene (reference sequence). The CDR3 reads CASSFASGASDTQYF. CDR3 bases: TGTGCCAGCAGCTTTGCGAGCGGGGCTAGCGATACGCAGTATTTT.

This rearrangement joins TRBV24-1 to TRBJ2-5, with 7 bases aligning to TRBD1. This CDR3 region has 17 residues. Germline V gene data show CDR1 as KGHDR and CDR2 as SFDVKD. V was clipped by 4 bases and J by 5 bases; unmatched bases: 15. The CDR3 DNA is TGTGCCACCAGTGACCCTATAAAACAGGGGAAGCGGGAGACCCAGTACTTC. It codes for CATSDPIKQGKRETQYF.

In this sample, this clone turned up once. V gene TRBV10-1 combines with J gene TRBJ2-2; D uncertain. CDR3 length: 14 amino acids. Trimming stripped 2 bases from V and 7 bases from J, with 11 bases between. CDR1 WNHNN and CDR2 SYGVQD come from the germline V gene (reference sequence). The CDR3 coding sequence is TGCGCCAGCAGTGAGCGGGTCGGTGGCGGGGAGCTGTTTTTT. Its translation is CASSERVGGGELFF.

The chain is built from TRBV28 and TRBJ2-1, with TRBD1 matching 10 bases. The CDR3 spans 14 residues. Losses at the gene ends were 8 bases for V and 10 bases for J; bases not matched to a gene: 11. The V gene's germline CDR1 is MDHEN and CDR2 SYDVKM. The CDR3 sequence is CASFPGQGSYEQFF. As DNA, the CDR3 is TGTGCCAGCTTTCCGGGACAGGGGTCGTACGAGCAGTTCTTC.

Here the CDR3 DNA reads TGTGCCAGCAGCCCCCCGGGGCAAGAGACCCAGTACTTC. It is translated as CASSPPGQETQYF. The chain is built from TRBV6-5 and TRBJ2-5; D is perhaps TRBD2 (5 bases). V lost 6 bases and J 2 bases, leaving 10 bases between the germline ends. The germline V gene has CDR1 MNHEY and CDR2 SVGAGI. The CDR3 is 13 residues long.

The chain's CDR3 is CASSFRTATNTEAFF. The CDR3 nucleotides read TGTGCCAGCAGCTTCAGGACAGCCACGAACACTGAAGCTTTCTTT. The V gene is TRBV7-9, the J gene TRBJ1-1; a weak D match, TRBD1 (6 bases). The CDR3 length is 15 residues. Germline lookup yields CDR1 SEHNR and CDR2 FQNEAQ (reference sequence). The germline V and J ends were trimmed by 3 bases and 1 base, with 12 bases remaining between them.

This rearrangement joins TRBV27 to TRBJ2-7; maybe TRBD2 (6 bases). With 9 bases removed from V and 5 bases from J, the gap between germline ends came to 20 bases. The CDR3 runs 14 residues. Germline loops: CDR1 MNHEY, CDR2 SMNVEV (reference sequence). In nucleotides, the CDR3 is TGTGCCAGTTCTGGGAGGCAGGTGGTCCACGAGCAGTACTTC. Translation: CASSGRQVVHEQYF.

In its sample, this clone was seen once. The chain carries TRBV6-6 and TRBJ2-7; D remains unclear. Trimming stripped 4 bases from V and 3 bases from J, with 4 bases between. Germline CDR1 reads MNHNY; CDR2 reads SVGAGI (reference sequence). This CDR3 has 11 amino acids. CDR3 region: CASSSRYEQYF. The CDR3 nucleotides are TGTGCCAGCAGTTCCCGCTACGAGCAGTACTTC.

The rearrangement joins TRBV4-1 to TRBJ2-7, with 8 bases fitting TRBD2. The CDR3 consists of 14 residues. Germline V CDR1 and CDR2: MGHRA, YSYEKL. Losses at the gene ends were 4 bases for V and 3 bases for J; bases not matched to a gene: 5. The CDR3 here is CASSPGLELYEQYF. In nucleotides, the CDR3 is TGCGCCAGCAGCCCGGGACTAGAACTCTACGAGCAGTACTTC.

A single count supports this clone. The V call is TRBV7-9, the J call TRBJ1-2, with 8 bases aligning to TRBD1. CDR3 length: 15 residues. Germline CDR1 and CDR2: SEHNR and FQNEAQ (reference sequence). Trimming cost V 8 bases and J 1 base; bases outside gene matches: 9. Here the CDR3 DNA reads TGTGCCAGCCTCGGACAGGGACGGAATAACTATGGCTACACCTTC. It specifies CASLGQGRNNYGYTF.

V and J are TRBV12-5 and TRBJ2-2; tentative D call: TRBD1 (6 bases). Germline assignment: CDR1 LGHNT and CDR2 FRNRAP. V was trimmed by 6 bases and J by 3 bases, leaving 11 bases between them. The CDR3 is made up of 14 amino acids. The CDR3 nucleotides are TGTGCTAGTGGGGGGGACACTTACACCGGGGAGCTGTTTTTT. Protein sequence: CASGGDTYTGELFF.

This clone showed up just once. DNA for the CDR3: TGTGCCATCAGGGACAGGGTCTCTTCTAGCGGGAGGGCCGACTCCTACAATGAGCAGTTCTTC. It codes for CAIRDRVSSSGRADSYNEQFF. The gene calls are TRBV10-3 and TRBJ2-1; 12 nucleotides align to TRBD2. CDR1 and CDR2 (germline): ENHRY, SYGVKD. Losses at the gene ends were 6 bases for V and 0 bases for J; bases not matched to a gene: 18. The CDR3 contains 21 residues.

J is TRBJ2-3 and V is TRBV27; 7 bases align to TRBD1. Germline CDR1 MNHEY, CDR2 SMNVEV (reference sequence). CDR3 size: 15 residues. V lost 5 bases and J lost 4; bases outside the gene matches: 9. CDR3 in DNA: TGTGCCAGCAGTACCTGGACAGGTCGCGCAGATACGCAGTATTTT. This translates into CASSTWTGRADTQYF.

The chain recombines TRBV4-2 with TRBJ1-5, with TRBD1 matching 7 bases. The CDR3 contains 17 residues. Unmatched junction bases numbered 8, after V lost 0 bases and J lost 3 bases. Germline V gene data show CDR1 as LGHNA and CDR2 as YNFKEQ. CDR3 nucleotide sequence: TGTGCCAGCAGCCAAGATATAAGACAGGGCGACAATCAGCCCCAGCATTTT. Protein: CASSQDIRQGDNQPQHF.

V usage is TRBV7-9 and J usage is TRBJ2-4; 7 bases match TRBD1. Trimming cost V 0 bases and J 11 bases; bases outside gene matches: 10. The length of the CDR3 is 15 residues. Germline V CDR1 and CDR2: SEHNR, FQNEAQ (reference sequence). In nucleotides, the CDR3 is TGTGCCAGCAGCTTAGCGTCAGGACAGGTTAGCCTTCAGTACTTC. Its translation is CASSLASGQVSLQYF.

The chain carries TRBV5-6 and TRBJ2-1, with D maybe TRBD2 (6 bases). Between the trimmed V and J ends, which lost 6 bases and 8 bases, there was a span of 18 bases. The germline V gene has CDR1 SGHDT and CDR2 YYEEEE. CDR3 length equals 14 residues. CDR3 residues: CASTAPLARDEQFF. CDR3 coding DNA: TGTGCCAGCACCGCCCCCCTAGCGAGGGATGAGCAGTTCTTC.

This clone was observed a handful of times. The chain joins TRBV2 to TRBJ2-3, with D tentatively TRBD2 (6 bases). The CDR3 is 15 residues long. Germline CDR1 reads SNHLY; CDR2 reads FYNNEI. V was pared by 7 bases and J by 0 bases, with 14 bases between. The CDR3 nucleotides are TGTGCCAGCACCAATAGCGGAGCTAGCACAGATACGCAGTATTTT. This codes for CASTNSGASTDTQYF.